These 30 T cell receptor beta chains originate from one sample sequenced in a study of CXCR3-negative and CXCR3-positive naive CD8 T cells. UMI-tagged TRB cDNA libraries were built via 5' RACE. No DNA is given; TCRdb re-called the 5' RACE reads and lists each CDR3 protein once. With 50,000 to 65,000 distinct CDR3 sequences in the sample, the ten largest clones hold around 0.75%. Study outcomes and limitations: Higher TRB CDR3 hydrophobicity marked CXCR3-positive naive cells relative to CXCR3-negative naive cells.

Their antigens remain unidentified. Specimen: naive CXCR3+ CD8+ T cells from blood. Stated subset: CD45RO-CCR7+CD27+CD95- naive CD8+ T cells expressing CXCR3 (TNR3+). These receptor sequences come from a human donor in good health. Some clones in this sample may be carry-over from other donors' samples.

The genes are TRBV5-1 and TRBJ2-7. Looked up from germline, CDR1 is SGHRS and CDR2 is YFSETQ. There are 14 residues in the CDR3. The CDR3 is CASRQPGAYYEQYF.

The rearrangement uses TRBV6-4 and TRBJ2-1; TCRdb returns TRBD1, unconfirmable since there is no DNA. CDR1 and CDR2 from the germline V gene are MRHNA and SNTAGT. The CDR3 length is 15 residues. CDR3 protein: CARDLWDRVCDEQFF.

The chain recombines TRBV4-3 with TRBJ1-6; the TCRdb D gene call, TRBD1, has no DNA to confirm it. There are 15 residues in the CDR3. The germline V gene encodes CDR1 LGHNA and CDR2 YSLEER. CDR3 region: CASSQELGGNSPLHF.

The CDR3 here is CSVEDGDYEQYF. J is TRBJ2-7 and V is TRBV29-1. The CDR3 consists of 12 residues. Per the germline V gene, CDR1 is SQVTM and CDR2 is ANQGSEA.

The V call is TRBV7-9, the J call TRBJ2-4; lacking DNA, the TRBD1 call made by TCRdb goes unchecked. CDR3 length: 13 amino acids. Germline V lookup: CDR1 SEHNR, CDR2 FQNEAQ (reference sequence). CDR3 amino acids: CASSLEGGNIQYF.

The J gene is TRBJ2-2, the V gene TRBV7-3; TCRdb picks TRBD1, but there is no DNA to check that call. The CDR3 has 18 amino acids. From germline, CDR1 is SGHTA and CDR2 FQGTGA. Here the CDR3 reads CASSPHSLEGRNTGELFF.

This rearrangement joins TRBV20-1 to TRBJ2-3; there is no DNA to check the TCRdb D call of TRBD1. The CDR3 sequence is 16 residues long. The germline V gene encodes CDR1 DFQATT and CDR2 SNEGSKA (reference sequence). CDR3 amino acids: CSAAHSTNPSTDTQYF.

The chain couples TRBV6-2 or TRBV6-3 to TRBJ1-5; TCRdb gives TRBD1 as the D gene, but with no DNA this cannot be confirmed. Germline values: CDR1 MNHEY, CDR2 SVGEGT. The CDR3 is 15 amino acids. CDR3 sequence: CASSYAGDGNQPQHF.

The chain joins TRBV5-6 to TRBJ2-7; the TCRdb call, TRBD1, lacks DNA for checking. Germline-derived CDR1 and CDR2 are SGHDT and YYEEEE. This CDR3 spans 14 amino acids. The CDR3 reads CASSLRDRAYEQYF.

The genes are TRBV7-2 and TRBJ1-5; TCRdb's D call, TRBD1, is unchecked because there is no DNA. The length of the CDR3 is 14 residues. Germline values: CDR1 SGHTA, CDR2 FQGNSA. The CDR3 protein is CASSKRGSNQPQHF.

The CDR3 loop reads CASSHASGGEDTQYF. The chain joins TRBV7-9 to TRBJ2-3; TCRdb indicates TRBD2, and absent DNA this call remains unverified. The CDR3 runs to 15 residues. Germline CDR1 and CDR2: SEHNR and FQNEAQ (reference sequence).

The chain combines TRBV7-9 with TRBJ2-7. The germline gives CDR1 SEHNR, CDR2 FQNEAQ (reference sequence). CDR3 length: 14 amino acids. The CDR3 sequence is CASSPDRASYEQYF.

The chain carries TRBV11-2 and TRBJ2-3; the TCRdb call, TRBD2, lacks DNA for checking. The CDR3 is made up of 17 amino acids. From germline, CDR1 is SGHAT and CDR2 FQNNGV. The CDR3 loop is CASSLGLAGGEGDTQYF. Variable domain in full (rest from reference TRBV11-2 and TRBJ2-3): EAGVAQSPRYKIIEKRQSVAFWCNPISGHATLYWYQQILGQGPKLLIQFQNNGVVDDSQLPKDRFSAERLKGVDSTLKIQPAKLEDSAVYLCASSLGLAGGEGDTQYFGPGTRLTVL.

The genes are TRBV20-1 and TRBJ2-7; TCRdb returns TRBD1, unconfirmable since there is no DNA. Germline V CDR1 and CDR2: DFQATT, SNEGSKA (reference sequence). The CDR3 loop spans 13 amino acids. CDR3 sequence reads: CSARTGLTYEQYF.

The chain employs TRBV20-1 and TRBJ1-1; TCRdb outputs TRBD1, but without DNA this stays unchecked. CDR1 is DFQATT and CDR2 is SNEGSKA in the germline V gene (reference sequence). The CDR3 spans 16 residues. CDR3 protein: CSARVRTGYGNTEAFF.

CDR3 protein: CASSSDRYEQYF. The chain combines TRBV5-5 with TRBJ2-7; TCRdb outputs TRBD1, but without DNA this stays unchecked. The CDR3 totals 12 residues. Looked up from germline, CDR1 is SGHKS and CDR2 is YYEKEE (reference sequence). Combining the CDR3 with reference TRBV5-5 and TRBJ2-7 gives the whole variable domain DAGVTQSPTHLIKTRGQQVTLRCSPISGHKSVSWYQQVLGQGPQFIFQYYEKEERGRGNFPDRFSARQFPNYSSELNVNALLLGDSALYLCASSSDRYEQYFGPGTRLTVT.

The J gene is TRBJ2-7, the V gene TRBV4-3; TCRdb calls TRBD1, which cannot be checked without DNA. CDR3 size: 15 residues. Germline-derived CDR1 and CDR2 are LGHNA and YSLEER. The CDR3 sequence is CASSQDRGNSYEQYF.

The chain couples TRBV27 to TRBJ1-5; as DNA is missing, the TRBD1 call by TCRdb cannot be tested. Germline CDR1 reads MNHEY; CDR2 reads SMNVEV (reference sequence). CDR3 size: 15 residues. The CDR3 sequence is CASSFGQGFNQPQHF.

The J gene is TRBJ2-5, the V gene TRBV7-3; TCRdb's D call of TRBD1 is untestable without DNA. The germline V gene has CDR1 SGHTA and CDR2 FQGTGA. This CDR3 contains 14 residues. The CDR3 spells CASSPLPGSETQYF. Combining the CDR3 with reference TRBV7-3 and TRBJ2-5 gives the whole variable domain GAGVSQTPSNKVTEKGKYVELRCDPISGHTALYWYRQSLGQGPEFLIYFQGTGAADDSGLPNDRFFAVRPEGSVSTLKIQRTERGDSAVYLCASSPLPGSETQYFGPGTRLLVL.

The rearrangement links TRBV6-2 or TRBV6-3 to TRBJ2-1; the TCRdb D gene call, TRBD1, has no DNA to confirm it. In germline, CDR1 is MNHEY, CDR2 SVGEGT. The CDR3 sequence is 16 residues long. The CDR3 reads CASSFDRDRILNEQFF.

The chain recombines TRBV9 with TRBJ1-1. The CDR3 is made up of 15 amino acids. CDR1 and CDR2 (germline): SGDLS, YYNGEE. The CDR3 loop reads CASSVVDGMNTEAFF. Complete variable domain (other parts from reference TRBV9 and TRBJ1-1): DSGVTQTPKHLITATGQRVTLRCSPRSGDLSVYWYQQSLDQGLQFLIQYYNGEERAKGNILERFSAQQFPDLHSELNLSSLELGDSALYFCASSVVDGMNTEAFFGQGTRLTVV.

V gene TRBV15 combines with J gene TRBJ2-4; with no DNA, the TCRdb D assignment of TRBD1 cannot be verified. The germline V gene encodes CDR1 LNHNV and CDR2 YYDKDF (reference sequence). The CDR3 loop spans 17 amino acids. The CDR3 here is CATSSGTGSPAKNIQYF.

The CDR3: CASGLFDDPSTDTQYF. This rearrangement joins TRBV12-5 to TRBJ2-3. Germline V gives CDR1 LGHNT, CDR2 FRNRAP. The CDR3 consists of 16 residues.

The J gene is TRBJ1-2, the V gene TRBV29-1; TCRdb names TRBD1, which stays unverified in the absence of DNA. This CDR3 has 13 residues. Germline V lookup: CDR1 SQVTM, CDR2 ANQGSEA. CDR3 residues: CSVGPEGFYGYTF. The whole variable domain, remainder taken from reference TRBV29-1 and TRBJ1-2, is SAVISQKPSRDICQRGTSLTIQCQVDSQVTMMFWYRQQPGQSLTLIATANQGSEATYESGFVIDKFPISRPNLTFSTLTVSNMSPEDSSIYLCSVGPEGFYGYTFGSGTRLTVV.

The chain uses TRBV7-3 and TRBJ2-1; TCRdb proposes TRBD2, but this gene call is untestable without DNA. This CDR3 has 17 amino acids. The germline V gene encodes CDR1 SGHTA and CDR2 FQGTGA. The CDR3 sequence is CASSPRTGLSSYNEQFF.

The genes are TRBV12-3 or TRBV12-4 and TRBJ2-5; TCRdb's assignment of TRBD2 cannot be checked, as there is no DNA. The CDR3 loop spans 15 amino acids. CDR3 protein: CASSWGLAGEETQYF.

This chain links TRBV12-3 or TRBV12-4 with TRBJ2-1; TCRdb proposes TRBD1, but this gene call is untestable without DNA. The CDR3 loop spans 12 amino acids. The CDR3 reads CASSPLVDEQFF.

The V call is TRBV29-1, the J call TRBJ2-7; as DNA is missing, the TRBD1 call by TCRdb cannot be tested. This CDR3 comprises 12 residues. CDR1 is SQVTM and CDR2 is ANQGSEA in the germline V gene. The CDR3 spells CSVEDRGYEQYF.

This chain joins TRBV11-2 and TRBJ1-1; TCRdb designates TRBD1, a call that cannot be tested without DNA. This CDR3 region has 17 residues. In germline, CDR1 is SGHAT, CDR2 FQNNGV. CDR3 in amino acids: CASSSTGGEWRDTEAFF.

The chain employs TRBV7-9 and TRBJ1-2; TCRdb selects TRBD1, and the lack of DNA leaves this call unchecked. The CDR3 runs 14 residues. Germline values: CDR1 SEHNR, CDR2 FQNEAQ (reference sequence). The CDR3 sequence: CASSSGQGAFGYTF.